This T cell receptor (beta chain) was identified in a study of blood T cells in healthy people across ages. Then a second PCR, running about 6 to 12 cycles, was carried out with a sample-barcoded 5' primer and a J-beta primer mix. Each cDNA molecule was tagged by a template-switch adaptor with 12 random nucleotides. TCRdb passed the 5' RACE reads through MiXCR, listing each CDR3 protein once. The table lists around 1,000,000 distinct CDR3 sequences, under 30% of them singletons, with approximately 0.71% in the top ten. Germline CDR1 reads SQVTM; CDR2 reads ANQGSEA. The CDR3 spans 13 residues. V lost 4 bases, J lost 5 bases, and 7 bases stayed unmatched. This clonotype was observed a few times. The same specimen was also included in a second study, on T cells of mothers and their children. In that study: The donor cohort consisted of three healthy Caucasian mothers and their six children. The TCR beta CDR3 read count exceeded 9 million for each mother and was several million for each child.

The chain recombines TRBV29-1 with TRBJ2-5, with 7 bases identical to TRBD2. This TCR derives from a girl aged 2-10 years in good health. Input material: blood. CDR3 DNA: TGCAGCGTTGTAAGCGGGACCATGGAGACCCAGTACTTC. It is translated as CSVVSGTMETQYF. The whole variable domain, filled in from reference TRBV29-1 and TRBJ2-5, reads SAVISQKPSRDICQRGTSLTIQCQVDSQVTMMFWYRQQPGQSLTLIATANQGSEATYESGFVIDKFPISRPNLTFSTLTVSNMSPEDSSIYLCSVVSGTMETQYFGPGTRLLVL.